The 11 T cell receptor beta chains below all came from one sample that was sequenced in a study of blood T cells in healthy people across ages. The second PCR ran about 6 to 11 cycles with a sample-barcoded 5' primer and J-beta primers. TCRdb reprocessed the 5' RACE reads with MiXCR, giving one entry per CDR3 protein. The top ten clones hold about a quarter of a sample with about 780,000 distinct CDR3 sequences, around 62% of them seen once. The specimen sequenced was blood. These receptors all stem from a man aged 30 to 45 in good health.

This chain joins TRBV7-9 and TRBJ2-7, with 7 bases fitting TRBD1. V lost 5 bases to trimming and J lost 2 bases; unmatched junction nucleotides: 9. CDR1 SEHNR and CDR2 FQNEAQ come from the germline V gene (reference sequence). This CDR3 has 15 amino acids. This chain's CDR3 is CASSEGDRAPYEQYF. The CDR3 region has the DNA TGTGCCAGCAGCGAGGGGGACAGAGCACCCTACGAGCAGTACTTC.

The CDR3 DNA reads as TGTGCCAGCAGTGATCGCGGGACTAGCGGGGGTGAGGAGCAGTTCTTC. Translated, it gives CASSDRGTSGGEEQFF. This chain uses TRBV6-1 with TRBJ2-1, with 14 bases identical to TRBD2. Looked up from germline, CDR1 is MNHNS and CDR2 is SASEGT. The junction had 8 bases not matched to a gene; V was cut back by 3 bases and J by 10 bases. The CDR3 contains 16 residues.

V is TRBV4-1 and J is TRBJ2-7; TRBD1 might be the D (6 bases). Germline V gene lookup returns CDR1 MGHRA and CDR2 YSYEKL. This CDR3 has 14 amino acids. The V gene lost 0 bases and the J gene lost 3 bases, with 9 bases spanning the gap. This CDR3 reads CASSQEETGYEQYF. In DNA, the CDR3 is TGCGCCAGCAGCCAAGAAGAGACAGGCTACGAGCAGTACTTC.

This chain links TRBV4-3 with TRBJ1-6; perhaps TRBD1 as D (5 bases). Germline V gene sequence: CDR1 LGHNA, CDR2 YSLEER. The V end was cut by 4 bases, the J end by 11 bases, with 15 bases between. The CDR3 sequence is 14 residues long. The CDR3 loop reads CASSRGDGDPPLHF. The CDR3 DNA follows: TGCGCCAGCAGCCGTGGGGACGGGGACCCACCCCTCCACTTT.

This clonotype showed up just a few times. CDR3 amino acids: CASSQEGGADTQYF. The CDR3 nucleotides are TGTGCCAGCAGCCAAGAGGGGGGGGCAGATACGCAGTATTTT. The chain uses TRBV3-1 and TRBJ2-3, with TRBD2 matching over 7 bases. The ends lost 0 bases at V and 4 bases at J; junction bases unmatched: 1. Germline V gene sequence: CDR1 LGHDT, CDR2 YNNKEL (reference sequence). The CDR3 is made up of 14 amino acids.

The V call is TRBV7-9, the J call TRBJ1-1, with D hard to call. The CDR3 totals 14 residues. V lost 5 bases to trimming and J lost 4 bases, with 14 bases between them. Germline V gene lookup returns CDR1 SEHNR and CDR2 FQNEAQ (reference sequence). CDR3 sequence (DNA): TGTGCCAGCAGCCTGGAATTGGCGGGCACTGAAGCTTTCTTT. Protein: CASSLELAGTEAFF.

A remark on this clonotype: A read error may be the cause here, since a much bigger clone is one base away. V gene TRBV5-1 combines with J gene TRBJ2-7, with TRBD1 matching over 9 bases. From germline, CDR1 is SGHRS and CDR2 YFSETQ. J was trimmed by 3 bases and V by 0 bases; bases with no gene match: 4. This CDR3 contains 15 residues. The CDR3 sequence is CASSLEGQGYYEQYF. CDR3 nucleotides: TGCGCCAGCAGCTTGGAAGGACAGGGGTACTACGAGCAGTACTTC.

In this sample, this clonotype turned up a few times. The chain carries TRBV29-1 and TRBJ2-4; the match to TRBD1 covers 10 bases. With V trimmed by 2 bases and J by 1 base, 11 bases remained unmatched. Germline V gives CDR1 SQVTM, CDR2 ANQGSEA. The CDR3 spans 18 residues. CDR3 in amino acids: CSVEHSRDRGRAKNIQYF. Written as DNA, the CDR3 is TGCAGCGTTGAACACTCCCGGGACAGGGGAAGGGCCAAAAACATTCAGTACTTC. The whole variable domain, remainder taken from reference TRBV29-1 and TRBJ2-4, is SAVISQKPSRDICQRGTSLTIQCQVDSQVTMMFWYRQQPGQSLTLIATANQGSEATYESGFVIDKFPISRPNLTFSTLTVSNMSPEDSSIYLCSVEHSRDRGRAKNIQYFGAGTRLSVL.

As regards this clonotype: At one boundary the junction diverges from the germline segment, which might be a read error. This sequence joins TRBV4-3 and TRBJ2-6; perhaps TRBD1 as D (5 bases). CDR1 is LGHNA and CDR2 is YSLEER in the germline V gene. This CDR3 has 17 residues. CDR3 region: CASSQDPSGSGANVLTF. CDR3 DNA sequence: TGCGCCAGCAGCCAAGATCCATCTGGAAGTGGGGCCAACGTCCTAACTTTC.

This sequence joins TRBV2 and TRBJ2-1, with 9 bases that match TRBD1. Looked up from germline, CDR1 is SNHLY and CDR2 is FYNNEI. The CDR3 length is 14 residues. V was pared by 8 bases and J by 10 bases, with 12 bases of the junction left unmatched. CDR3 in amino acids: CASAATGGRHEQFF. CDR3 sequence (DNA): TGTGCCAGCGCCGCGACAGGGGGAAGGCACGAGCAGTTCTTC. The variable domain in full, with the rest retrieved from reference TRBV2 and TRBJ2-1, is EPEVTQTPSHQVTQMGQEVILRCVPISNHLYFYWYRQILGQKVEFLVSFYNNEISEKSEIFDDQFSVERPDGSNFTLKIRSTKLEDSAMYFCASAATGGRHEQFFGPGTRLTVL.

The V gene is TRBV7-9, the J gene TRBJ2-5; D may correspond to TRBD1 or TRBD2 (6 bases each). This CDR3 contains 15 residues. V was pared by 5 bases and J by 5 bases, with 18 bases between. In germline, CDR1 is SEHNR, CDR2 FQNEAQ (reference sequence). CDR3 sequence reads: CASSPLWGAAETQYF. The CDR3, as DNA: TGTGCCAGCAGCCCTCTTTGGGGGGCCGCTGAGACCCAGTACTTC.